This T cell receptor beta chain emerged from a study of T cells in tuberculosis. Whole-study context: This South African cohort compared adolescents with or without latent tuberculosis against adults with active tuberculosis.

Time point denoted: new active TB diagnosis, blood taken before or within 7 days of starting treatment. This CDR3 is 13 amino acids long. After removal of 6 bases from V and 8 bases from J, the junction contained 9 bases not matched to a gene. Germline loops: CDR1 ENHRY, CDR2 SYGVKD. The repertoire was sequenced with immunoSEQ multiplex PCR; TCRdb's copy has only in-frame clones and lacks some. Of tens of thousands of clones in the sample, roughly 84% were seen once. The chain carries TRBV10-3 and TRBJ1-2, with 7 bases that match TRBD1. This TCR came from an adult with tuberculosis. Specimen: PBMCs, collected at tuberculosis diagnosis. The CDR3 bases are TGTGCCATCAGACTGACAGGGTCTGTCGGCTACACCTTC. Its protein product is CAIRLTGSVGYTF.